Listed below are T cell receptor beta chains from one sample, sequenced in a study of vaccination and CD4 T cells after COVID-19. TCRdb recomputed calls from the PCR reads with MiXCR, one row per CDR3 protein. The profile shows 6,500 to 8,500 distinct CDR3 sequences, over 50% of them singletons. The antigens these receptors bind are not known. The sequenced sample was cultured CD4+ T cells from blood, obtained after SARS-CoV-2 vaccination. These receptors were taken from a human donor with COVID-19. CDR3s include the opening cysteine and the closing phenylalanine or tryptophan. Each record gives: J gene, D gene, V gene, clone size, CDR3 DNA, CDR3 protein. A D gene is named only where the DNA matches it firmly. Clone size is not always given. Where it is, it says once, few, many or a class for expanded clones.

>TRBJ1-6|TRBD1|TRBV5-1|few
TGCGCCAGCAGCCCCAGGACAGGGACGGATTCACCCCTCCACTTT
CASSPRTGTDSPLHF
>TRBJ1-4|-|TRBV7-8|-
TGTGCCAGCAGCCGGGGAGGGGCAGAGGGAAGCGCGTTTTTT
CASSRGGAEGSAFF
>TRBJ1-3|-|TRBV20-1|-
TGCAGTGCCCGCGGACTCTCTGGAAACACCATATATTTT
CSARGLSGNTIYF
>TRBJ2-5|-|TRBV5-1|-
TGCGCCAGCAGCTTGGAACCACCTCCGGTGGAGACCCAGTACTTC
CASSLEPPPVETQYF
>TRBJ1-2|TRBD1|TRBV7-2|-
TGTGCCAGCAGCACGGGACAGGGCGGTGGCTACACCTTC
CASSTGQGGGYTF
>TRBJ1-1|-|TRBV6-2/TRBV6-3|-
TGTGCCAGCACCAAGTTAGGAACAGCGAACACTGAAGCTTTCTTT
CASTKLGTANTEAFF
>TRBJ1-6|-|TRBV14|few
TGTGCCAGCAGCCGGAAACAGAGCTCCTATAATTCACCCCTCCACTTT
CASSRKQSSYNSPLHF
>TRBJ1-5|-|TRBV7-8|-
TGTGCCAGCAGCTTAGAGGCAGGAGACAATCAGCCCCAGCATTTT
CASSLEAGDNQPQHF
>TRBJ2-2|-|TRBV6-2/TRBV6-3|-
TGTGCCAGCAGGCTGGGACCGAACACCGGGGAGCTGTTTTTT
CASRLGPNTGELFF
>TRBJ2-2|-|TRBV12-3/TRBV12-4|-
TGTGCCAGCAGTCGCGCATCGCCGCTTGGTTCCACCGGGGAGCTGTTTTTT
CASSRASPLGSTGELFF
>TRBJ1-3|TRBD1|TRBV12-3/TRBV12-4|few
TGTGCCAGCAGTTTTGGACAGGGGCAAGGTACCATATATTTT
CASSFGQGQGTIYF
>TRBJ1-2|TRBD1|TRBV6-1|-
TGTGCCACCGTTCAGGGGGTGCATGGCTACACCTTC
CATVQGVHGYTF
>TRBJ2-7|-|TRBV10-3|once
TGTGCCATCAGTGACCCAAGCACAAACTACGAGCAGTACTTC
CAISDPSTNYEQYF
>TRBJ2-1|-|TRBV7-2|-
TGTGCCAGCAGCTTTGCTAGCGCTTCCTACAATGAGCAGTTCTTC
CASSFASASYNEQFF
>TRBJ1-2|-|TRBV11-2|-
TGTGCCAGCAGCCCCAGGGATCGTAACTATGGCTACACCTTC
CASSPRDRNYGYTF
>TRBJ2-7|TRBD1|TRBV7-9|few
TGTGCCAGCAGCTTGGGACAGGGAGCCGAGCAGTACTTC
CASSLGQGAEQYF
>TRBJ1-1|-|TRBV20-1|-
TGCAGTGCTAGAGAAGGGGGGAGAGGCACTGAAGCTTTCTTT
CSAREGGRGTEAFF
>TRBJ2-5|TRBD1|TRBV7-9|-
TGTGCCACCCTCGGGACAGGGCTAGAGACCCAGTACTTC
CATLGTGLETQYF
>TRBJ1-1|TRBD1|TRBV15|-
TGTGCCACCAGCAGAGGGGGACAGACAAACACTGAAGCTTTCTTT
CATSRGGQTNTEAFF
>TRBJ2-7|-|TRBV24-1|-
TGTGCCACCAGTGACCCCGGCCTTTCGGCCGAGCAGTACTTC
CATSDPGLSAEQYF
>TRBJ2-3|-|TRBV20-1|-
TGCAGTGCTAGAGATCCTGGGGGCGTTTCGGATACGCAGTATTTT
CSARDPGGVSDTQYF
>TRBJ2-1|TRBD1|TRBV19|few
TGTGCCAGTAAGAGACAGGGGCACAATGAGCAGTTCTTC
CASKRQGHNEQFF
>TRBJ1-1|-|TRBV5-5|-
TGTGCCAGCAGTCCTGTAAGGCTAGTCAGCACTGAAGCTTTCTTT
CASSPVRLVSTEAFF
>TRBJ2-1|TRBD2|TRBV24-1|-
TGTGCCACCAGTGACCCGGGACTAGCGGAGAAGCAGTTCTTC
CATSDPGLAEKQFF
>TRBJ1-2|-|TRBV7-2|few
TGTGCCAGCAGCTTAGCCCGGCGGCAGACCTATGGCTACACCTTC
CASSLARRQTYGYTF
>TRBJ1-6|TRBD1|TRBV20-1|few
TGCAGTGCTAGTCACCAGGGTCCGGGACAGGAAGGTTTACCCCTCCACTTT
CSASHQGPGQEGLPLHF
>TRBJ2-4|-|TRBV27|-
TGTGCCAGCAGTCTTTATGGGATAAACAGAGGTGACATTCAGTACTTC
CASSLYGINRGDIQYF
>TRBJ2-5|-|TRBV6-1|-
TGTGCCAGCCAGGGGGGGCGGGGATTGAGAGAGACCCAGTACTTC
CASQGGRGLRETQYF
>TRBJ1-3|-|TRBV6-5|few
TGTGCCAGCAGTTCGGGGACTGGAAACACCATATATTTT
CASSSGTGNTIYF
>TRBJ1-1|TRBD1|TRBV7-8|-
TGTGCCAGCAGGTCGACAGGGGGGAACACTGAAGCTTTCTTT
CASRSTGGNTEAFF
>TRBJ2-3|-|TRBV2|-
TGTGCCAGCAGGGGTACCCCCGGGACAAGACAGAGCAGGAGCACAGATACGCAGTATTTT
CASRGTPGTRQSRSTDTQYF
>TRBJ1-4|-|TRBV6-5|-
TGTGCCAGCAGTTACCGTACAGCTAATGAAAAACTGTTTTTT
CASSYRTANEKLFF
>TRBJ1-5|TRBD1|TRBV6-1|medium-sized
TGTGCCAGCAGAACCGGGACAGGGGGCGTCGGTGGCAATCAGCCCCAGCATTTT
CASRTGTGGVGGNQPQHF
>TRBJ1-6|-|TRBV7-2|once
TGTGCCAGCAGCTCTGACAGTAATTCACCCCTCCACTTT
CASSSDSNSPLHF
>TRBJ1-5|-|TRBV5-4|-
TGTGCCAGCAGCCCCGATGGGGGGCGGGATCAGCCCCAGCATTTT
CASSPDGGRDQPQHF